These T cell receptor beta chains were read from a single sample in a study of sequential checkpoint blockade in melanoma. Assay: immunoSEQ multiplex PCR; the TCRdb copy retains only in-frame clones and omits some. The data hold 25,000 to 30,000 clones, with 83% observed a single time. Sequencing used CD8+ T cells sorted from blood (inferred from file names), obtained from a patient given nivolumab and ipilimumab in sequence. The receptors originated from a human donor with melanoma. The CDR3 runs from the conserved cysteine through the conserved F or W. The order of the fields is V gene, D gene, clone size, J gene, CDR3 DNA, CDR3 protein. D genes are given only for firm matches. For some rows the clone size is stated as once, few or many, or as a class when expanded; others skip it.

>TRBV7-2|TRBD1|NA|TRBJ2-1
TGTGCCAGCAGCTCACTAGGGGGACAGGGTTACAATGAGCAGTTCTTC
CASSSLGGQGYNEQFF
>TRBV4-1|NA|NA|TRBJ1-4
TGCGCCAGCAGCCAGAAGCTCGGGAATGAAAAACTGTTTTTT
CASSQKLGNEKLFF
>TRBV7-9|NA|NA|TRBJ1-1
TGTGCCAGCAGCTTACCGGGAAAGAAGACTGAAGCTTTCTTT
CASSLPGKKTEAFF
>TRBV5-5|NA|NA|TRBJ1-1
TGTGCCAGCAGCTTAACCGGAACAGGGAGCGCTGAAGCTTTCTTT
CASSLTGTGSAEAFF
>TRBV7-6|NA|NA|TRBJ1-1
TGTGCCAGCAGCATGACAGAAAACACTGAAGCTTTCTTT
CASSMTENTEAFF
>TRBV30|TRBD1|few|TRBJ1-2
TGTGCCTGGACCGGGGACAGCAACTATGGCTACACCTTC
CAWTGDSNYGYTF
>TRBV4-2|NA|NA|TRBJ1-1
TGTGCCAGCAGCCAAAAATCAAACACTGAAGCTTTCTTT
CASSQKSNTEAFF
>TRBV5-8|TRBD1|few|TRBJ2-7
TGTGCCAGCAGCCCGCGGACAGGGTCCAACGAGCAGTACTTC
CASSPRTGSNEQYF
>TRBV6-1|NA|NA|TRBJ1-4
TGTGCCAGCAGTGAAGCTCGGTTTGGAGGGACTAATGAAAAACTGTTTTTT
CASSEARFGGTNEKLFF
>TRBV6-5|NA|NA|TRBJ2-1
TGTGCCAGCACCGAGGGACACCCTACCTACAATGAGCAGTTCTTC
CASTEGHPTYNEQFF
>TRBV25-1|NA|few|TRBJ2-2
TGTGCCAGCTCGTTGGACGGGGAGAGCGGGGAGCTGTTTTTT
CASSLDGESGELFF
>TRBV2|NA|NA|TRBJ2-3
TGTGCCAGCAGTGAACTCGGGGGTCTCTCTAGCACAGATACGCAGTATTTT
CASSELGGLSSTDTQYF
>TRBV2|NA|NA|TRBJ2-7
TGTGCCAGCAGTGCAGGGGCTGACTACGAGCAGTACTTC
CASSAGADYEQYF
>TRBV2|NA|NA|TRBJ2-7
TGTGCCAGCAGCGACGGAGAGAGTACAGGTGTCCCCTACGAGCAGTACTTC
CASSDGESTGVPYEQYF
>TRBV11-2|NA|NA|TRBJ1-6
TGTGCCAGCAGTTTAGGTAGAAGGACTGGGATGGTGCATTCACCCCTCCACTTT
CASSLGRRTGMVHSPLHF
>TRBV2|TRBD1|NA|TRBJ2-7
TGTGCCAGCAGTGGGGCTTCTTCTGGACAGGGAAACTACGAGCAGTACTTC
CASSGASSGQGNYEQYF
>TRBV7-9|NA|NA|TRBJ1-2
TGTGCCAGCAGCTTAGACAGGCTCCTTAACTATGGCTACACCTTC
CASSLDRLLNYGYTF
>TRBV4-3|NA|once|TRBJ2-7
TGCGCCAGCAGCCAGAACCGGGCCTTCGGAGGCTACGAGCAGTACTTC
CASSQNRAFGGYEQYF
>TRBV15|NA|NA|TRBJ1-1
TGTGCCACCAGCTTCGCGACAGAATCCACTGAAGCTTTCTTT
CATSFATESTEAFF
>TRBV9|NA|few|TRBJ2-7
TGTGCCAGCAGCGTAGAGGGTAGCGGATCCTACGAGCAGTACTTC
CASSVEGSGSYEQYF